The following is a T cell receptor (beta chain) sequence with its context. Its antigen is unknown. TCR beta libraries were prepared from cDNA with unique molecular identifiers. TCRdb itself ran the PCR reads through MiXCR, one entry per CDR3 protein. This table has 700,000 to 800,000 distinct CDR3 sequences, about 32% appearing once. This entry is derived from a study of post-analysis software for immune sequencing data. Broader study findings: Roughly 5 TRBV segments (TRBV5-6, TRBV5-1 and TRBV20-1 among them) occurred more frequently in patients than in controls.

Germline values: CDR1 SGHDT, CDR2 YYEEEE. The CDR3 extends over 16 amino acids. Unmatched junction bases numbered 8, after V lost 5 bases and J lost 1 base. The chain recombines TRBV5-6 with TRBJ2-3; TRBD1 matches at 9 bases. The source material was blood. This TCR came from a girl aged 5 to 17 with multiple sclerosis. CDR3 loop: CASSHNRGLGTDTQYF. The CDR3, as DNA: TGTGCCAGCAGTCATAACAGGGGGCTAGGCACAGATACGCAGTATTTT. The whole variable domain, remainder taken from reference TRBV5-6 and TRBJ2-3, is DAGVTQSPTHLIKTRGQQVTLRCSPKSGHDTVSWYQQALGQGPQFIFQYYEEEERQRGNFPDRFSGHQFPNYSSELNVNALLLGDSALYLCASSHNRGLGTDTQYFGPGTRLTVL.